These 3 T cell receptor beta chains originate from one sample sequenced in a study of beta chain features in type 1 diabetes. These TCRs' antigens remain unknown. Overall study findings and caveats: There was a moderate but significant shortening of TCRB CDR3s in all four CD4+ subsets of Type 1 diabetes patients.

Every bit of the isolated RNA underwent reverse transcription, so sequencing read expressed TCRB transcripts. The protocol was immunoSEQ multiplex PCR, while the TCRdb copy is restricted to in-frame clones and leaves out a portion. Among more than 120,000 clones listed, about 13% were seen once. Input material: central memory CD4+ T cells from blood. These receptors were collected from a man younger than 35 with type 1 diabetes.

There are many counts of this clone. The chain links TRBV14 to TRBJ2-1, with no clear D. The CDR3 covers 14 residues. Germline values: CDR1 SGHDN, CDR2 FVKESK. V was clipped by 1 base and J by 4 bases, with 8 bases between them. CDR3 DNA: TGTGCCAGCAGCCAAGTGACTGTTTACAATGAGCAGTTCTTC. It translates to CASSQVTVYNEQFF.

This chain connects TRBV10-3 to TRBJ1-2; no reliable D call. The CDR3 loop spans 12 amino acids. V was cut by 7 bases and J by 6 bases, with 12 bases left in between. Germline lookup yields CDR1 ENHRY and CDR2 SYGVKD. CDR3 sequence (DNA): TGTGCCATCACGCCGGACGGGGATGGCTACACCTTC. Translated, it gives CAITPDGDGYTF.

This clone was recorded a few times. V usage is TRBV13 and J usage is TRBJ1-3; no firm D call. V was shortened by 0 bases and J by 0 bases, with 12 bases between the two germline ends. The CDR3 loop spans 17 amino acids. Looked up from germline, CDR1 is PRHDT and CDR2 is FYEKMQ (reference sequence). The CDR3 DNA reads as TGTGCCAGCAGCTTAGGCCCGGTGTTCCTCTCTGGAAACACCATATATTTT. This codes for CASSLGPVFLSGNTIYF.